This T cell receptor (beta chain) was observed in a study of beta chain features in type 1 diabetes. V was pared by 7 bases and J by 2 bases, with 18 bases between. CDR1 is SNHLY and CDR2 is FYNNEI in the germline V gene. CDR3 size: 15 residues. This clone has a handful of counts. Expressed TCRB transcripts were sequenced because the isolated RNA had all been reverse transcribed beforehand. The table came from immunoSEQ multiplex PCR; TCRdb's copy has only in-frame clones and leaves some out. The sample lists some 410,000 clones, approximately 15% occurring once. The chain uses TRBV2 and TRBJ2-7, with D uncertain. Sample: naive CD4+ T cells from blood. This TCR was recovered from a man aged 30 to 39 in good health. The CDR3 here is CASTERRSRTYEQYF. CDR3 coding DNA: TGTGCCAGCACTGAGAGGCGGAGTAGAACCTACGAGCAGTACTTC. Variable domain in full (rest from reference TRBV2 and TRBJ2-7): EPEVTQTPSHQVTQMGQEVILRCVPISNHLYFYWYRQILGQKVEFLVSFYNNEISEKSEIFDDQFSVERPDGSNFTLKIRSTKLEDSAMYFCASTERRSRTYEQYFGPGTRLTVT.